The text below deals with one TCR beta chain. V lost 2 bases and J 0 bases, leaving 9 bases between the germline ends. CDR1 is PRHDT and CDR2 is FYEKMQ in the germline V gene (reference sequence). The CDR3 is 15 residues long. The sample originates from a study of blood T cell repertoires in COVID-19. Study context: Samples taken during acute and convalescent COVID-19 were collected in the United States, Italy and Spain. Nucleic acid was either cDNA or gDNA, and it came from T cells, B-cell-depleted T cells, or PBMCs.

Methods used by the authors: Reference gene primers were amplified, and this amplification served to estimate nucleated cell counts. Profiled with immunoSEQ multiplex PCR; TCRdb holds only in-frame clones, not every one. Clonal size and the V and J genes are those of that table, whereas D and trimming came from the DNA. The sample holds about 170,000 clones, roughly 86% seen once. The origin of this receptor is an elderly woman with COVID-19, enrolled during active disease. Sequencing was carried out using peripheral blood. V usage is TRBV13 and J usage is TRBJ2-3; D gene unclear. The CDR3 DNA is TGTGCCAGCAGCTTACTAGTTCGGAGCACAGATACGCAGTATTTT. Residues: CASSLLVRSTDTQYF. The entire variable domain, with the rest obtained from reference TRBV13 and TRBJ2-3, is as follows: AAGVIQSPRHLIKEKRETATLKCYPIPRHDTVYWYQQGPGQDPQFLISFYEKMQSDKGSIPDRFSAQQFSDYHSELNMSSLELGDSALYFCASSLLVRSTDTQYFGPGTRLTVL.